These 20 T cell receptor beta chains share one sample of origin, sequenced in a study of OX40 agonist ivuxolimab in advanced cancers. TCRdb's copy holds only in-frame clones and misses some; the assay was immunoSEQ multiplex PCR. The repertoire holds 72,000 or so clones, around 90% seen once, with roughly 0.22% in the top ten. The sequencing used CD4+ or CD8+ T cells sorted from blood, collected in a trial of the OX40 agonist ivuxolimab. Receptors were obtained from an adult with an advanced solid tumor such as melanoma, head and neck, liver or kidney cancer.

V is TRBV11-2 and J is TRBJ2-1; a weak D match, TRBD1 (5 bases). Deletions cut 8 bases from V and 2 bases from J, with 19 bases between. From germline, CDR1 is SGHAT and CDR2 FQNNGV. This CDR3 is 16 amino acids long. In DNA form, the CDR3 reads TGTGCCAGCGGCCCGCAGACAGCAGTTACCTACAATGAGCAGTTCTTC. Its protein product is CASGPQTAVTYNEQFF.

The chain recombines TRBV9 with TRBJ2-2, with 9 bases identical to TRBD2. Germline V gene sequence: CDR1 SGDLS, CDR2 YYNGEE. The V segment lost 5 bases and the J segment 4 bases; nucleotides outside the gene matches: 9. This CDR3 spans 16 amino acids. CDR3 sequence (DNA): TGTGCCAGCAGTGCTGCATGGACTAGCGCCACCGGGGAGCTGTTTTTT. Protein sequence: CASSAAWTSATGELFF. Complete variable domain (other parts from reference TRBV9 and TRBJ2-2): DSGVTQTPKHLITATGQRVTLRCSPRSGDLSVYWYQQSLDQGLQFLIQYYNGEERAKGNILERFSAQQFPDLHSELNLSSLELGDSALYFCASSAAWTSATGELFFGEGSRLTVL.

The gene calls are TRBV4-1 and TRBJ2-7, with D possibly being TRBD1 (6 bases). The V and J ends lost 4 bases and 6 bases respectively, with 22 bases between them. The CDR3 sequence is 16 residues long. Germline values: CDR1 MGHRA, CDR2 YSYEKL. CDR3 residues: CASSLSRGILTSEQYF. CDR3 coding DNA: TGCGCCAGCAGCCTCTCCAGGGGTATATTGACGAGCGAGCAGTACTTC.

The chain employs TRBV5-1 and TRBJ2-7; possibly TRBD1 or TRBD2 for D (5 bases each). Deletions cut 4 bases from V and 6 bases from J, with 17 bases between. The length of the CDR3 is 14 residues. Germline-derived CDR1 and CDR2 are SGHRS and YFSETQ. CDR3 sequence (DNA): TGCGCCAGCAGCCAGATGCCCTCGGGGACCGAGCAGTACTTC. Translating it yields CASSQMPSGTEQYF.

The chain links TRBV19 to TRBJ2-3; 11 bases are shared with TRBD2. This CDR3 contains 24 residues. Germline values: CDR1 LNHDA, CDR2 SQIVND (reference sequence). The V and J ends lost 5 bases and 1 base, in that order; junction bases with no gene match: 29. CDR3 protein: CASSYTWGPLNSGRDGPGTDTQYF. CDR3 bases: TGTGCCAGTAGTTATACGTGGGGACCCCTAAATAGCGGGAGGGACGGGCCTGGCACAGATACGCAGTATTTT. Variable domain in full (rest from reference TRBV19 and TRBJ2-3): DGGITQSPKYLFRKEGQNVTLSCEQNLNHDAMYWYRQDPGQGLRLIYYSQIVNDFQKGDIAEGYSVSREKKESFPLTVTSAQKNPTAFYLCASSYTWGPLNSGRDGPGTDTQYFGPGTRLTVL.

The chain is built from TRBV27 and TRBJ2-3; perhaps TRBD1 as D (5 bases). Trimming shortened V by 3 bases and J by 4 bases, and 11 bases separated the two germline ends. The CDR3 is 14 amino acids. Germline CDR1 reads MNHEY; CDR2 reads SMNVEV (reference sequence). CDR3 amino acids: CASSFSWGADTQYF. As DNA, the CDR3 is TGTGCCAGCAGTTTTTCCTGGGGCGCAGATACGCAGTATTTT.

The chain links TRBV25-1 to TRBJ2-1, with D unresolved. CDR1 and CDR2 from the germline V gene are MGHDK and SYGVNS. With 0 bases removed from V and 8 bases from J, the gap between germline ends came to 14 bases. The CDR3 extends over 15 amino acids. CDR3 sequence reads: CASSEYLGFRDEQFF. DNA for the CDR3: TGTGCCAGCAGTGAATACTTGGGGTTTCGCGATGAGCAGTTCTTC.

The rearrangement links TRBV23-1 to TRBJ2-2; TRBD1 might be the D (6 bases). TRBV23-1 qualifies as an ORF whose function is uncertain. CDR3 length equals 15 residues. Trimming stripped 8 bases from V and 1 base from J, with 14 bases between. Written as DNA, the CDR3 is TGCGCCAGCTGCCGGGACAAGGGGAACACCGGGGAGCTGTTTTTT. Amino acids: CASCRDKGNTGELFF.

The chain's CDR3 is CASSKGVGHTDTQYF. In nucleotides, the CDR3 is TGTGCCAGCAGCAAAGGCGTTGGACACACAGATACGCAGTATTTT. The rearrangement joins TRBV21-1 to TRBJ2-3; TRBD1 reflects the table's D call only, with no check against the DNA. TRBV21-1 is a recognized pseudogene. The CDR3 is 15 amino acids.

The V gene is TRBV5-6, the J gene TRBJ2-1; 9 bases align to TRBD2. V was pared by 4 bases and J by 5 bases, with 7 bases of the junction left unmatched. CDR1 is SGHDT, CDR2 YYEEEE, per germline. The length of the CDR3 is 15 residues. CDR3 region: CASSDSGRVNNEQFF. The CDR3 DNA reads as TGTGCCAGCAGCGATAGCGGGAGAGTCAACAATGAGCAGTTCTTC.

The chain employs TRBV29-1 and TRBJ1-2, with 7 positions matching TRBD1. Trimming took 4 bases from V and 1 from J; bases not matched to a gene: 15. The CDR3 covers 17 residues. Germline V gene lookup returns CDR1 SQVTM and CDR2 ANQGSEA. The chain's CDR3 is CSVGIPPRSGGNYGYTF. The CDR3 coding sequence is TGCAGCGTTGGTATCCCACCACGATCAGGGGGTAACTATGGCTACACCTTC. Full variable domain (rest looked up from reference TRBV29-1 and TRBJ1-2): SAVISQKPSRDICQRGTSLTIQCQVDSQVTMMFWYRQQPGQSLTLIATANQGSEATYESGFVIDKFPISRPNLTFSTLTVSNMSPEDSSIYLCSVGIPPRSGGNYGYTFGSGTRLTVV.

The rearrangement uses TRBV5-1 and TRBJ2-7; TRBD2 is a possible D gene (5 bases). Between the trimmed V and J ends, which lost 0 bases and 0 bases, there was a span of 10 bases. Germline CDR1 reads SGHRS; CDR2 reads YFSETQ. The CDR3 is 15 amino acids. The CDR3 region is CASSLDNSVSYEQYF. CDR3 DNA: TGCGCCAGCAGCTTGGATAATAGCGTCTCCTACGAGCAGTACTTC.

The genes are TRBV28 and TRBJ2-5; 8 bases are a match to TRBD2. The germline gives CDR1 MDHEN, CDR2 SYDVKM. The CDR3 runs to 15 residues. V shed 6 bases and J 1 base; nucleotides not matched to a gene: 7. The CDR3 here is CASRDGLASQETQYF. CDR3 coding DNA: TGTGCCAGCAGGGACGGACTAGCAAGCCAAGAGACCCAGTACTTC.

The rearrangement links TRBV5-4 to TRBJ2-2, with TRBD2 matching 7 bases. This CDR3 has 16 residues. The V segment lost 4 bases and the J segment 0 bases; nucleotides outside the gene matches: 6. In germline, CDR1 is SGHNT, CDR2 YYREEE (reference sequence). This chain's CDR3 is CASSPTSAPNTGELFF. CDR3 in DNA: TGTGCCAGCAGCCCCACTAGCGCTCCGAACACCGGGGAGCTGTTTTTT.

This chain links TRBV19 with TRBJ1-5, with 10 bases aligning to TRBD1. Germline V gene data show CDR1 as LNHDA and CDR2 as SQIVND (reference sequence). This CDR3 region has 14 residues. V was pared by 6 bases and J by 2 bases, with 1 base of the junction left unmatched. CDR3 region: CASRGTGGNQPQHF. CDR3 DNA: TGTGCCAGTAGAGGGACAGGGGGCAATCAGCCCCAGCATTTT.

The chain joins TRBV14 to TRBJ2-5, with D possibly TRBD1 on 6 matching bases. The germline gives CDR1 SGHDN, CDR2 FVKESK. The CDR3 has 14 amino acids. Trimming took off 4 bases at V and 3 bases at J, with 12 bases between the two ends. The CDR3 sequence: CASSRRQVEETQYF. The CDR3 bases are TGTGCCAGCAGCCGACGACAGGTAGAAGAGACCCAGTACTTC.

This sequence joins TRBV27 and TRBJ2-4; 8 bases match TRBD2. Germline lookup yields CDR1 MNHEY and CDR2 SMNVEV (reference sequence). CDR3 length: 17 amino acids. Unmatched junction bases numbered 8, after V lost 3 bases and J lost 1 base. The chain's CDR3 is CASSFFRPGGAKNIQYF. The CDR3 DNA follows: TGTGCCAGCAGTTTTTTCCGTCCGGGAGGGGCCAAAAACATTCAGTACTTC.

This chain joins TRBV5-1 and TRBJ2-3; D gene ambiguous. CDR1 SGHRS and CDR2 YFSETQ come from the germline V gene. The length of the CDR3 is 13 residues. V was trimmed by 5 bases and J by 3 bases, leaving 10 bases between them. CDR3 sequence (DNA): TGCGCCAGCAGACCATCAGGAACAGATACGCAGTATTTT. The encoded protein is CASRPSGTDTQYF.

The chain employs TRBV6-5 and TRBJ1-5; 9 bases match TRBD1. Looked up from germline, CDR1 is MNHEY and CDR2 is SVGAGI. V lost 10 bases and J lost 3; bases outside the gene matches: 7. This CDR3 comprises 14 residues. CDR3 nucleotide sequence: TGTGCCATCAGGGGACAGGGTAACAATCAGCCCCAGCATTTT. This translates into CAIRGQGNNQPQHF.

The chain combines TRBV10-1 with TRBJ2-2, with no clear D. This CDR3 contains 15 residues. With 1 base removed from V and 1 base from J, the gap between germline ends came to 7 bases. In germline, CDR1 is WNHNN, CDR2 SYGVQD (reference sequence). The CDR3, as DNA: TGCGCCAGCAGTGAGTTCAGGCAGAACACCGGGGAGCTGTTTTTT. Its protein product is CASSEFRQNTGELFF.